This T cell receptor beta chain comes out of a study of blood T cells in healthy people across ages. General observations from the study: Compared with aged donors, long-lived donors showed fewer expanded clones, suggesting selection.

Sample-barcoded 5' priming and a J-beta primer mix drove a second PCR of 7 to 11 cycles. TCRdb re-analysed the 5' RACE reads in MiXCR, keeping a single row per CDR3 protein. The sample lists 550,000 to 800,000 distinct CDR3 sequences, 21% occurring once. For this clonotype: The antigen remains undetermined.

Per the germline V gene, CDR1 is MGHRA and CDR2 is YSYEKL. After removal of 1 base from V and 9 bases from J, the junction contained 9 bases not matched to a gene. This CDR3 spans 16 amino acids. This clonotype was obtained from a man between 65 and 85 years old in good health. Sequenced sample: blood. The chain couples TRBV4-1 to TRBJ1-2; 12 bases map to TRBD1. The CDR3: CASSQVTQGQGARYTF. CDR3 in DNA: TGCGCCAGCAGCCAAGTCACGCAGGGACAGGGGGCCCGCTACACCTTC.